This T cell receptor (beta chain) was identified during a study of immune evolution from preneoplasia to lung adenocarcinoma. Study-wide results and caveats: Top clone share appeared to fall from AAH through AIS, MIA, adenocarcinoma.

This table comes from immunoSEQ multiplex PCR, and its TCRdb copy is limited to in-frame clones, with some not included. This table has approximately 4,700 clones, more than 65% appearing once. Histologic diagnosis was independently verified by two lung pathologists. This clone has just one count. The antigen remains unidentified. This CDR3 region has 15 residues. Germline V CDR1 and CDR2: SGHTA, FQGTGA. V gave up 2 bases and J gave up 0 bases, with 11 bases separating them. This clonotype was obtained from a person between 60 and 80 years old with lung adenocarcinoma. Input material: FFPE adjacent normal lung tissue. The chain carries TRBV7-3 and TRBJ2-7; D might be TRBD2 (5 bases). The DNA for the CDR3 is TGTGCCAGCAGCTTAGGGTTGGGGAGCTCCTACGAGCAGTACTTC. Residues: CASSLGLGSSYEQYF.